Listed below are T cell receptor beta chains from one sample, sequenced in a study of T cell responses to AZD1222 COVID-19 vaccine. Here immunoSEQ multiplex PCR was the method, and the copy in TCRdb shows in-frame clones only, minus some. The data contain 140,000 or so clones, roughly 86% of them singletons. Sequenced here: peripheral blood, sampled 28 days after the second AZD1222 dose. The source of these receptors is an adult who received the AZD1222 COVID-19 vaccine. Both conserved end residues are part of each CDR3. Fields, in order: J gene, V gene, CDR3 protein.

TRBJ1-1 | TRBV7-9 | CASSLTLNTEAFF
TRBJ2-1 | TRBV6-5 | CASESSYNEQFF
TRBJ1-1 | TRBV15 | CATSRPRSTEAFF
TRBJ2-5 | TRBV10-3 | CAISQRELGQTQYF
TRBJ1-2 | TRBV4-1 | CASSQGDGGYTF
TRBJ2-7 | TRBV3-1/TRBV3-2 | CASSIAGGNEQYF
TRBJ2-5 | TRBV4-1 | CASSQSGTGQETQYF
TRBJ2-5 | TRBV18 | CASSPVTYTQETQYF
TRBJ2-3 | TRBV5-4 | CASSRGQRGSTDTQYF
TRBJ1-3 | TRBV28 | CASSFLYSGNTIYF
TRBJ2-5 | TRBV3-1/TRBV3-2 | CASSWDRGETQYF
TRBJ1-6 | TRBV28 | CASRLRGAGRTNNSPLHF
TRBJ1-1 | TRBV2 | CASSVNGGTNTEAFF
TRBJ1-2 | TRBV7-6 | CASSPDQGYGYTF
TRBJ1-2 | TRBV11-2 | CASSLSMMTGPGGYTF
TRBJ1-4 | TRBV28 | CASRVDRASYEKLFF
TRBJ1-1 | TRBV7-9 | CASSTQMGTEAFF
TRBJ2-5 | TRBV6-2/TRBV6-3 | CASSGTSGGQETQYF
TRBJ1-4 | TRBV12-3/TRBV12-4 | CASRRSTNEKLFF
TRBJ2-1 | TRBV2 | CASWGLAGLRYNEQFF
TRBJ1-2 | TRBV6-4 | CASSWDSQNYGYTF
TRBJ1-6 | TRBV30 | CAWSPSPLLGSPLHF
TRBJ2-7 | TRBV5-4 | CASSLGDEDEQYF
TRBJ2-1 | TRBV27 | CASSWVPASQNEQFF
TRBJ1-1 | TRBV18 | CASSPGGAPNTEAFF
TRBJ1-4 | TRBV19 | CASSIPSGSTNEKLFF
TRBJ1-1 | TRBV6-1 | CASSEEETVNTEAFF
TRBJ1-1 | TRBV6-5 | CASSYSMSTEAFF
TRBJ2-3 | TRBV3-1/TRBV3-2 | CASSQSRDRVYF
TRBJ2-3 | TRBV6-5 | CASSYGSGTIDTQYF
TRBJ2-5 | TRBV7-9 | CASSLRGAPIKETQYF
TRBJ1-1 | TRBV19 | CASSIQPVAGPNTEAFF
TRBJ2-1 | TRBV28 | CASSPPTPGLAGYNEQFF
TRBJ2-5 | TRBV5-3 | CARSSFRGGETQYF
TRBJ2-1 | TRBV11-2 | CASSWDLLNYNEQFF
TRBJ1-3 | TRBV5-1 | CASSLNRGRGNTIYF
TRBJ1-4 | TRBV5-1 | CASSLQGEREKLFF
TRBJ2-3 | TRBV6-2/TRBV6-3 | CASSYPTDTQYF
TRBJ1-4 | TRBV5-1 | CASSRDGTTNEKLFF
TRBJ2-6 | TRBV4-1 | CASSFHLGTASSGANVLTF
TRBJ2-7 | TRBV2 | CAIEKVVGGYEQYF
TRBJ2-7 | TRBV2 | CASSATGFSYEQYF
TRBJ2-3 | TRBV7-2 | CASSLALGAGDTQYF
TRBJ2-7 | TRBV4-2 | CASSATSGGTYEQYF
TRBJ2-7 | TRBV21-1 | CASSKRGRDIYEQYF
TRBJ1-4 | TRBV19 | CASSSEGLDEKLFF
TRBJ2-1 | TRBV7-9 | CASSSYGWGEGNEQFF
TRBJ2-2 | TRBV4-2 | CASSQAHGAGGSGELFF
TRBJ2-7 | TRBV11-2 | CASSPLKREGPYEQYF
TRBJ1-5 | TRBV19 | CASSIAGVSNQPQHF
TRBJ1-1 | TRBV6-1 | CASSETEPWTGMNTEAFF
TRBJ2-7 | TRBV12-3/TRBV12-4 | CASSFGSGAEQYF
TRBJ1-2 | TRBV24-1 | CATSGVVEGYTF